A single sample gave rise to the 5 T cell receptor beta chains below, sequenced in a study of early T cells in non-severe SARS-CoV-2 infection (dated by TCRdb to the early 2020s). Receptor amplification or capture employed 5' RACE. Sequenced using a NextSeq 500. TCRdb handled the public reads itself, with Q25 trimming in fastp and clone calling in MiXCR, and kept productive beta chains. Identical CDR3 proteins give one entry, which carries the most common genes and DNA. The sample table contains around 57,000 distinct CDR3 sequences; only one count was recorded for over 7.5% of them. 9.4% of the sample comes from the top ten. The specimen was whole blood. Receptors were obtained from an adult who was a healthcare worker with PCR-confirmed SARS-CoV-2 infection or an uninfected control (not recorded which).

The chain recombines TRBV7-9 with TRBJ1-1, with D possibly being TRBD1 (6 bases). There are 14 residues in the CDR3. Germline lookup yields CDR1 SEHNR and CDR2 FQNEAQ (reference sequence). Deletions cut 4 bases from V and 0 bases from J, with 9 bases between. CDR3 nucleotide sequence: TGTGCCAGCAGCTCACAGGGACTGAACACTGAAGCTTTCTTT. This gives the protein CASSSQGLNTEAFF.

This clonotype appeared many times. The chain is built from TRBV7-3 and TRBJ2-2; D remains ambiguous. The CDR3 runs to 16 residues. Trimming pared 5 bases from V and 4 bases from J, leaving 17 bases between. The germline CDR1 and CDR2 sequences are SGHTA and FQGTGA. CDR3 sequence: CASSPQVDGPTGELFF. The CDR3, as DNA: TGTGCCAGCAGCCCGCAGGTCGATGGACCCACCGGGGAGCTGTTTTTT.

This clonotype came up many times. The J gene is TRBJ1-5, the V gene TRBV27; D perhaps matches TRBD1 (5 bases). The length of the CDR3 is 15 residues. The ends were cut back, 2 bases at V and 8 bases at J, with 16 bases in the middle. Germline assignment: CDR1 MNHEY and CDR2 SMNVEV (reference sequence). The CDR3 reads CASSLVGRGLKPQHF. DNA for the CDR3: TGTGCCAGCAGTTTAGTGGGACGAGGGTTGAAGCCCCAGCATTTT.

This clonotype was observed many times. The genes are TRBV27 and TRBJ1-6, with unresolved D. Trimming pared 11 bases from V and 11 bases from J, leaving 19 bases between. Germline V lookup: CDR1 MNHEY, CDR2 SMNVEV (reference sequence). The CDR3 runs 13 residues. The CDR3 loop is CAVSGSLRPPLHF. The CDR3 DNA is TGTGCCGTTTCCGGGTCCCTGCGCCCACCCCTCCACTTT.

This clonotype was detected many times. The genes are TRBV20-1 and TRBJ1-5; D remains ambiguous. The germline CDR1 and CDR2 sequences are DFQATT and SNEGSKA (reference sequence). V was clipped by 1 base and J by 7 bases, with 11 bases between them. The CDR3 extends over 13 amino acids. The CDR3 reads CSARVGGRQPQHF. The CDR3 DNA reads as TGCAGTGCTAGAGTGGGTGGGAGGCAGCCCCAGCATTTT.